This TCR beta chain derives from a study of high-grade serous ovarian cancer treatment subgroups. Background on the study: Each sample yielded on average roughly 8,200 unique TCR beta rearrangements from some 15,000 reads.

Regarding this clone: Its antigen is unidentified.

The table came from immunoSEQ multiplex PCR; TCRdb's copy has only in-frame clones and leaves some out. The table records 8,000 to 10,000 clones, about 78% of them present only once. Study-level findings and limits: Without spatial data, bulk sequencing limits insight into HGSC tumor diversity.

Tumor tissue was taken before any definitive surgery or chemotherapy was given. V was clipped by 6 bases and J by 3 bases; unmatched bases: 5. This CDR3 region has 15 residues. Per the germline V gene, CDR1 is LGHNA and CDR2 is YSLEER. The sequence derives from a human donor with high-grade serous ovarian cancer. The sample taken for sequencing was tumor tissue. V is TRBV4-3 and J is TRBJ2-6; TRBD1 aligns across 7 bases. This CDR3 is CASSHDRVGANVLTF. DNA for the CDR3: TGCGCCAGCAGTCATGACAGGGTTGGGGCCAACGTCCTGACTTTC.